The 18 T cell receptor beta chains reported below all come from one sample, sequenced in a study of cytomegalovirus exposure and HLA in healthy donors. The primer mix had 60 Vbeta and 13 Jbeta primers. Method: immunoSEQ multiplex PCR; TCRdb's copy keeps in-frame clones and lacks some. The table lists some 180,000 clones, about four fifths of them singletons. Sequencing was performed on PBMCs. The receptors here all came from a man between 40 and 49 years old in good health and CMV-seronegative.

The J gene is TRBJ2-3, the V gene TRBV28, with TRBD2 matching 8 bases. J was trimmed by 0 bases and V by 6 bases; bases with no gene match: 5. Germline V gene sequence: CDR1 MDHEN, CDR2 SYDVKM. This CDR3 has 15 amino acids. CDR3 nucleotides: TGTGCCAGCAGCCTTCGGGGGGGAAGCACAGATACGCAGTATTTT. The encoded protein is CASSLRGGSTDTQYF.

This clone was recorded only once. The chain links TRBV6-6 to TRBJ2-7; 8 positions agree with TRBD1. V lost 0 bases to trimming and J lost 3 bases; unmatched junction nucleotides: 7. The CDR3 is made up of 16 amino acids. CDR1 is MNHNY, CDR2 SVGAGI, per germline (reference sequence). The CDR3 bases are TGTGCCAGCAGTTACTCGCAGGGGGCTAAAGGCTACGAGCAGTACTTC. Protein sequence: CASSYSQGAKGYEQYF.

This clone has just a few counts. The chain is built from TRBV18 and TRBJ1-2; 9 nucleotides match TRBD1. The germline gives CDR1 KGHSH, CDR2 LQKENI. The CDR3 contains 15 residues. V gave up 6 bases and J gave up 2 bases; unmatched junction bases: 7. The DNA for the CDR3 is TGTGCCAGCTCCACTCCGGGACAGGGAAACTATGGCTACACCTTC. It specifies CASSTPGQGNYGYTF.

The V and J genes are TRBV28 and TRBJ1-3; D not certain. Trimming left V 2 bases short and J 0 bases short, with 11 bases between. The CDR3 runs to 16 residues. From germline, CDR1 is MDHEN and CDR2 SYDVKM. CDR3 coding DNA: TGTGCCAGCAGTTTACGTAGGAGGTCCTCTGGAAACACCATATATTTT. This gives the protein CASSLRRRSSGNTIYF.

This clone has just one count. The chain combines TRBV5-4 with TRBJ2-7, with D maybe TRBD1 (6 bases). V was pared by 1 base and J by 2 bases, with 10 bases between. Germline values: CDR1 SGHNT, CDR2 YYREEE (reference sequence). The CDR3 contains 14 residues. The CDR3 protein is CASSLIQGPYEQYF. CDR3 in DNA: TGTGCCAGCAGCTTGATCCAGGGGCCCTACGAGCAGTACTTC.

With regard to this clone: Other DNA sequences of this sample code for an identical CDR3. J is TRBJ2-7 and V is TRBV18, with D unclear. Trimming took off 0 bases at V and 0 bases at J, with 6 bases between the two ends. The V gene's germline CDR1 is KGHSH and CDR2 LQKENI. This CDR3 has 14 residues. CDR3 amino acids: CASSPPGSSYEQYF. In nucleotides, the CDR3 is TGTGCCAGCTCACCACCGGGCAGCTCCTACGAGCAGTACTTC.

The V call is TRBV9, the J call TRBJ2-3; a possible D gene is TRBD2 (6 bases). The CDR3 has 15 residues. Germline CDR1 reads SGDLS; CDR2 reads YYNGEE. The ends were cut back, 0 bases at V and 5 bases at J, with 13 bases in the middle. The CDR3, as DNA: TGTGCCAGCAGCGTAGAGGCTAGCGTGGGAGATACGCAGTATTTT. Protein product: CASSVEASVGDTQYF.

V usage is TRBV2 and J usage is TRBJ2-1; perhaps TRBD2 as D (6 bases). The germline V and J ends were trimmed by 2 bases and 8 bases, with 16 bases remaining between them. The CDR3 sequence is 15 residues long. Germline lookup yields CDR1 SNHLY and CDR2 FYNNEI. In nucleotides, the CDR3 is TGTGCCAGCAGTGAAATGGCGGGGTTAAGGGATGAGCAGTTCTTC. Its protein product is CASSEMAGLRDEQFF.

The chain couples TRBV6-5 to TRBJ1-2; D gene ambiguous. The CDR3 length is 15 residues. CDR1 is MNHEY, CDR2 SVGAGI, per germline. Between the trimmed V and J ends, which lost 3 bases and 2 bases, there was a span of 13 bases. Written as DNA, the CDR3 is TGTGCCAGCAGTTATCAACAGAACCTAAACTATGGCTACACCTTC. Its protein is CASSYQQNLNYGYTF.

The V and J genes are TRBV7-9 and TRBJ1-4; D remains unclear. Trimming stripped 5 bases from V and 5 bases from J, with 18 bases between. Germline V gene sequence: CDR1 SEHNR, CDR2 FQNEAQ (reference sequence). The CDR3 is 16 amino acids. CDR3 sequence: CASSPGDPGSNEKLFF. Written as DNA, the CDR3 is TGTGCCAGCAGCCCAGGAGATCCGGGGTCCAATGAAAAACTGTTTTTT.

This chain connects TRBV5-4 to TRBJ2-7, with no clear D. V was clipped by 0 bases and J by 1 base, with 8 bases between them. CDR3 length: 14 residues. Germline CDR1 and CDR2: SGHNT and YYREEE (reference sequence). In DNA form, the CDR3 reads TGTGCCAGCAGCTTGGAGGTCGGGTCCTACGAGCAGTACTTC. Translation: CASSLEVGSYEQYF.

The chain recombines TRBV30 with TRBJ1-2; weak D call: TRBD1 (5 bases). Trimming stripped 4 bases from V and 1 base from J, with 10 bases between. Germline V gene lookup returns CDR1 GTSNPN and CDR2 SVGIG (reference sequence). CDR3 length: 13 amino acids. The CDR3 DNA follows: TGTGCCTGGAAGCGGGGCCTTAACTATGGCTACACCTTC. This encodes CAWKRGLNYGYTF.

J is TRBJ1-1 and V is TRBV7-6; D gene ambiguous. V dropped 1 base and J dropped 1 base, with 10 bases sitting between them. This CDR3 comprises 15 residues. Germline V gene data show CDR1 as SGHVS and CDR2 as FNYEAQ. In DNA, the CDR3 is TGTGCCAGCAGCTTAGGGGTCGCGGGGAACACTGAAGCTTTCTTT. This translates into CASSLGVAGNTEAFF. Looking up the rest from reference TRBV7-6 and TRBJ1-1 gives the full variable domain: GAGVSQSPRYKVTKRGQDVALRCDPISGHVSLYWYRQALGQGPEFLTYFNYEAQQDKSGLPNDRFSAERPEGSISTLTIQRTEQRDSAMYRCASSLGVAGNTEAFFGQGTRLTVV.

The chain uses TRBV25-1 and TRBJ1-2, with D possibly being TRBD1 (6 bases). Trimming took 2 bases from V and 5 from J, leaving 18 bases between them. From germline, CDR1 is MGHDK and CDR2 SYGVNS. CDR3 length: 16 residues. CDR3 amino acids: CASSEGGALIGYGYTF. The DNA for the CDR3 is TGTGCCAGCAGTGAAGGGGGGGCCCTAATAGGGTATGGCTACACCTTC.

The gene calls are TRBV7-2 and TRBJ2-5; 7 bases fit TRBD1. This CDR3 is 14 amino acids long. Trimming at V came to 1 base and at J to 5 bases, leaving 4 bases not matched to a gene. The germline CDR1 and CDR2 sequences are SGHTA and FQGNSA. The CDR3 DNA follows: TGTGCCAGCAGCTTAGGGACAGGAGTGGAGACCCAGTACTTC. Its protein product is CASSLGTGVETQYF.

V and J are TRBV2 and TRBJ2-1, with TRBD1 as a possible D gene (6 bases). V dropped 7 bases and J dropped 7 bases, with 14 bases sitting between them. This CDR3 comprises 13 residues. CDR1 SNHLY and CDR2 FYNNEI come from the germline V gene. CDR3 region: CASIEPGENEQFF. CDR3 bases: TGTGCCAGCATCGAACCAGGGGAAAATGAGCAGTTCTTC.

The CDR3 nucleotides read TGCGCCAGCAGCCCCGGGACAGGGGACACCGGGGAGCTGTTTTTT. Protein sequence: CASSPGTGDTGELFF. The V call is TRBV5-1, the J call TRBJ2-2, with 10 bases matching TRBD1. The CDR3 is 15 amino acids. The ends lost 4 bases at V and 3 bases at J; junction bases unmatched: 3. Germline V gene data show CDR1 as SGHRS and CDR2 as YFSETQ.

The CDR3 loop reads CASSPGTATYEQYF. The CDR3 region has the DNA TGTGCCAGCTCCCCCGGGACAGCAACCTACGAGCAGTACTTC. This chain joins TRBV18 and TRBJ2-7; 7 nucleotides align to TRBD1. CDR3 length equals 14 residues. Germline V gives CDR1 KGHSH, CDR2 LQKENI. The V and J ends lost 6 bases and 2 bases, in that order; junction bases with no gene match: 7.